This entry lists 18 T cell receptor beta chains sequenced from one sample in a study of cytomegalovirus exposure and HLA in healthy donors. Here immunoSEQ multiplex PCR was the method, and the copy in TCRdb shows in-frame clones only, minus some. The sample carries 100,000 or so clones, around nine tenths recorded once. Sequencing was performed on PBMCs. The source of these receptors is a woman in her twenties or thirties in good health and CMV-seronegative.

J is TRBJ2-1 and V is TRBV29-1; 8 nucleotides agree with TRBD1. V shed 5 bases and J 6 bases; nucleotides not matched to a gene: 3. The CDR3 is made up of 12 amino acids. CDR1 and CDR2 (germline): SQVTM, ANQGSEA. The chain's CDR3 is CSVRTGSNEQFF. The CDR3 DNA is TGCAGCGTTCGGACAGGGTCCAATGAGCAGTTCTTC.

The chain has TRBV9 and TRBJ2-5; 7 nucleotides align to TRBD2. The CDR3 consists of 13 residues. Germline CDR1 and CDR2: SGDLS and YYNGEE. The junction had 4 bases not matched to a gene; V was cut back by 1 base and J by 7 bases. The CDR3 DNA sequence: TGTGCCAGCAGCGTACCGGGAGGAGGGACCCAGTACTTC. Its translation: CASSVPGGGTQYF. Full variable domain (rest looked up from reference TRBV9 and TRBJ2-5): DSGVTQTPKHLITATGQRVTLRCSPRSGDLSVYWYQQSLDQGLQFLIQYYNGEERAKGNILERFSAQQFPDLHSELNLSSLELGDSALYFCASSVPGGGTQYFGPGTRLLVL.

The CDR3 DNA reads as TGTGCCAGCAGCTTAATTGGGCCCCAAGAGACCCAGTACTTC. Its protein is CASSLIGPQETQYF. This chain joins TRBV11-2 and TRBJ2-5; D call uncertain. Trimming removed 2 bases at V and 1 base at J, with 8 bases between. This CDR3 comprises 14 residues. Germline-derived CDR1 and CDR2 are SGHAT and FQNNGV. Looking up the rest from reference TRBV11-2 and TRBJ2-5 gives the full variable domain: EAGVAQSPRYKIIEKRQSVAFWCNPISGHATLYWYQQILGQGPKLLIQFQNNGVVDDSQLPKDRFSAERLKGVDSTLKIQPAKLEDSAVYLCASSLIGPQETQYFGPGTRLLVL.

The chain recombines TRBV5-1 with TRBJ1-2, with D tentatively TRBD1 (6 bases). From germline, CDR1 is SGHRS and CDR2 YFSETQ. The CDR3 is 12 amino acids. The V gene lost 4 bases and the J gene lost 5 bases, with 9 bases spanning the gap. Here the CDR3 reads CASSIGQYGYTF. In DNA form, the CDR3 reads TGCGCCAGCAGCATCGGACAGTATGGCTACACCTTC.

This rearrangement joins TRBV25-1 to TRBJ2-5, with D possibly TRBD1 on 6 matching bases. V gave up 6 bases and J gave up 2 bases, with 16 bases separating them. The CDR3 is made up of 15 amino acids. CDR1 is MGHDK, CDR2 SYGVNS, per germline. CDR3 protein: CASSEGQGPQETQYF. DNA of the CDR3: TGTGCCAGCAGCGAGGGGCAGGGGCCTCAAGAGACCCAGTACTTC.

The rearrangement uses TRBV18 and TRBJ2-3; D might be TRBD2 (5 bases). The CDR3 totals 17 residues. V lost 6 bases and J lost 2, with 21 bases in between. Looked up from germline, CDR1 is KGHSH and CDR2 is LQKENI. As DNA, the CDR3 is TGTGCCAGCTCCAGACCAGCGGACGGATGGTTCACAGATACGCAGTATTTT. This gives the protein CASSRPADGWFTDTQYF. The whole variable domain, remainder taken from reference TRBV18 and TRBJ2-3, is NAGVMQNPRHLVRRRGQEARLRCSPMKGHSHVYWYRQLPEEGLKFMVYLQKENIIDESGMPKERFSAEFPKEGPSILRIQQVVRGDSAAYFCASSRPADGWFTDTQYFGPGTRLTVL.

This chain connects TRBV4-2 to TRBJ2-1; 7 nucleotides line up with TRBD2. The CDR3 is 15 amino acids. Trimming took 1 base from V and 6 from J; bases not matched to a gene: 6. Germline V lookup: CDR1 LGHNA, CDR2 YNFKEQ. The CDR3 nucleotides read TGTGCCAGCAGCCAAGTAGGCGCGGGAGTCAATGAGCAGTTCTTC. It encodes CASSQVGAGVNEQFF.

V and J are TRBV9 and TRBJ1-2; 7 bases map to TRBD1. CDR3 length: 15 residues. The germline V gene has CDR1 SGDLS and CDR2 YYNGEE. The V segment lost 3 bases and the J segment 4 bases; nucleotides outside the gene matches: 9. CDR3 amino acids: CASSETGLEAYGYTF. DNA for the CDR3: TGTGCCAGCAGCGAGACAGGGTTAGAAGCCTATGGCTACACCTTC. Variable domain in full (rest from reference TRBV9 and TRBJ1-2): DSGVTQTPKHLITATGQRVTLRCSPRSGDLSVYWYQQSLDQGLQFLIQYYNGEERAKGNILERFSAQQFPDLHSELNLSSLELGDSALYFCASSETGLEAYGYTFGSGTRLTVV.

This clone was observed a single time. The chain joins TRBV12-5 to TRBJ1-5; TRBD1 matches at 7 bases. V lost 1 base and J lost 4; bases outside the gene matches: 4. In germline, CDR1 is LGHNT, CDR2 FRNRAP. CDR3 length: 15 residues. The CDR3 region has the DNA TGTGCTAGTGGTTTGGGACAGGGATGGAATCAGCCCCAGCATTTT. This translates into CASGLGQGWNQPQHF.

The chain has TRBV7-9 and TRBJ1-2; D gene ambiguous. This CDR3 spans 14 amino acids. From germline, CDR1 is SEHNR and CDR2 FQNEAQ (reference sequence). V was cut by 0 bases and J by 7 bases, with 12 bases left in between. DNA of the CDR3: TGTGCCAGCAGCTTAGCGCTTGCCGGTAGTGGCTACACCTTC. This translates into CASSLALAGSGYTF.

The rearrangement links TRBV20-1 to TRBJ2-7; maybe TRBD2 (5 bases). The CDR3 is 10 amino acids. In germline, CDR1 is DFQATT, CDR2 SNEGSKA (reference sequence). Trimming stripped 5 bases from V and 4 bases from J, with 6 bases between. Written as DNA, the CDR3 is TGCAGTGCTGGGGAGTACGAGCAGTACTTC. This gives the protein CSAGEYEQYF.

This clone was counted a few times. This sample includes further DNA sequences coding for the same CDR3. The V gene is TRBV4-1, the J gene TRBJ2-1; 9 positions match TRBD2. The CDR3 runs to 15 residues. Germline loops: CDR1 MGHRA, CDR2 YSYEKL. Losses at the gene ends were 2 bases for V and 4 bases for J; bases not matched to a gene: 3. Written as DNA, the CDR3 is TGCGCCAGCAGCCAATTAGCGGGGGAGTACAATGAGCAGTTCTTC. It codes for CASSQLAGEYNEQFF.

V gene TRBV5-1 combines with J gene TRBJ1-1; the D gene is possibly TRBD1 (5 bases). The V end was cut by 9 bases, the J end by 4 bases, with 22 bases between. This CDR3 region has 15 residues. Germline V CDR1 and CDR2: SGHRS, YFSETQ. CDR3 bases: TGCGCCACCTCACAGGACCCTCTAGGATCCACTGAAGCTTTCTTT. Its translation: CATSQDPLGSTEAFF. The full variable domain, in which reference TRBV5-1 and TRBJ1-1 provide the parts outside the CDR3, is KAGVTQTPRYLIKTRGQQVTLSCSPISGHRSVSWYQQTPGQGLQFLFEYFSETQRNKGNFPGRFSGRQFSNSRSEMNVSTLELGDSALYLCATSQDPLGSTEAFFGQGTRLTVV.

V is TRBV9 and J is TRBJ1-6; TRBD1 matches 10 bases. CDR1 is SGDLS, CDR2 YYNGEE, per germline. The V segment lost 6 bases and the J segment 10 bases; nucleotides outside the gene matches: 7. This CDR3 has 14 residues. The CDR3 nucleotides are TGTGCCAGCACCAGGGACAGGGGTCGATCACCCCTCCACTTT. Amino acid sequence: CASTRDRGRSPLHF. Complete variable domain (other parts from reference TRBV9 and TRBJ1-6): DSGVTQTPKHLITATGQRVTLRCSPRSGDLSVYWYQQSLDQGLQFLIQYYNGEERAKGNILERFSAQQFPDLHSELNLSSLELGDSALYFCASTRDRGRSPLHFGNGTRLTVT.

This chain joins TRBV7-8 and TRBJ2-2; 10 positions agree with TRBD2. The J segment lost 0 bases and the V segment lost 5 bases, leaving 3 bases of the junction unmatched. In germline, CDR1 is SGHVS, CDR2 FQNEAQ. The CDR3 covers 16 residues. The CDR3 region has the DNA TGTGCCAGCAGCCCAACTAGCGGGACGAACACCGGGGAGCTGTTTTTT. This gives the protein CASSPTSGTNTGELFF.

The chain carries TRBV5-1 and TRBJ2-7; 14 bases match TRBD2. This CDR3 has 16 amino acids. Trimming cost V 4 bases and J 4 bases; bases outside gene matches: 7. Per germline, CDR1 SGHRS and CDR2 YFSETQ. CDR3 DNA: TGCGCCAGCAGCCCACCGGGACTAGCGGGGGTTTACGAGCAGTACTTC. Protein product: CASSPPGLAGVYEQYF.

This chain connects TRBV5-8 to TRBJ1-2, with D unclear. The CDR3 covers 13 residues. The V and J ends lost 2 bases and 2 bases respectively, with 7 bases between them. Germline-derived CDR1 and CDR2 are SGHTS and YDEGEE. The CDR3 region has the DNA TGTGCCAGCAGCTTACAAAAAAACTATGGCTACACCTTC. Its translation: CASSLQKNYGYTF.

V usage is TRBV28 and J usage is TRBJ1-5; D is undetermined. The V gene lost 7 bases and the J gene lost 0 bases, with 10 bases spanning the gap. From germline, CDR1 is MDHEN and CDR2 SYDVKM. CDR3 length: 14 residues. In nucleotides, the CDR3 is TGTGCCAGCAATTCCCCTCTTAGCAATCAGCCCCAGCATTTT. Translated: CASNSPLSNQPQHF. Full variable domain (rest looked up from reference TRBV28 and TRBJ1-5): DVKVTQSSRYLVKRTGEKVFLECVQDMDHENMFWYRQDPGLGLRLIYFSYDVKMKEKGDIPEGYSVSREKKERFSLILESASTNQTSMYLCASNSPLSNQPQHFGDGTRLSIL.